The table lists the clone carrying this TCR beta chain with many counts. The antigen is not known. TCR beta CDR3 regions were amplified from RNA. In the first-round RT-PCR of the TCR CDR3, the HTBI primer set was used. From the multiplex PCR reads, TCRdb called clonotypes with MiXCR, one entry per CDR3 protein. The sample shows 400,000 to 500,000 distinct CDR3 sequences, roughly 14% of them seen only once. The sample comes from a study of T cells in Graves' hyperthyroidism and ophthalmopathy. Study-wide results and caveats: The model predicted ophthalmopathy a median around seven months before onset.

V was trimmed by 10 bases and J by 3 bases, leaving 13 bases between them. The CDR3 has 13 amino acids. Germline lookup yields CDR1 SGHTA and CDR2 FQGNSA. Investigators excluded patients with uncontrolled infection, other autoimmune disease, pregnancy or lactation. The PBMCs studied were ones that came from about 10 ml fresh peripheral blood. Material: blood. V usage is TRBV7-2 and J usage is TRBJ1-5; a possible D gene is TRBD1 (5 bases). The receptor's source is a man in his late teens or twenties with Graves' ophthalmopathy. CDR3 amino acids: CATAGDFNQPQHF. CDR3 sequence (DNA): TGTGCCACCGCCGGGGACTTCAATCAGCCCCAGCATTTT.